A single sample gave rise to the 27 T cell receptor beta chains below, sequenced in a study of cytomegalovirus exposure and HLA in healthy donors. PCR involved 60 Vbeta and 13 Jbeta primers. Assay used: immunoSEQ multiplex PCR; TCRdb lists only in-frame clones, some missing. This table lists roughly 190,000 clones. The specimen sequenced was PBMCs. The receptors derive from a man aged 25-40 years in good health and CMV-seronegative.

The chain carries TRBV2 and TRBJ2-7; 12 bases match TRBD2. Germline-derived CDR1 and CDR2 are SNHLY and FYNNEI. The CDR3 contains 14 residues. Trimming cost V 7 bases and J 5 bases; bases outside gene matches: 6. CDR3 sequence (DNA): TGTGCCAGCACCCAGACTAGCGGGAGCGACGAGCAGTACTTC. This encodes CASTQTSGSDEQYF.

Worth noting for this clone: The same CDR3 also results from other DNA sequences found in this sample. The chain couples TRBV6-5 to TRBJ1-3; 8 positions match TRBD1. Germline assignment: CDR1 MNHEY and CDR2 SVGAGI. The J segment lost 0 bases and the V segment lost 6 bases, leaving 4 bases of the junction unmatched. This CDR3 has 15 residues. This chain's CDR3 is CASSPDRASGNTIYF. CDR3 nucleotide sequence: TGTGCCAGCAGCCCGGACAGGGCCTCTGGAAACACCATATATTTT.

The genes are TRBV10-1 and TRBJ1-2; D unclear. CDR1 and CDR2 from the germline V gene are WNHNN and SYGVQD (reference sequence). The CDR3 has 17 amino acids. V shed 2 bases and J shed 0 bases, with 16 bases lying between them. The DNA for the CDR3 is TGCGCCAGCAGTGAGATCGTAGACTTTGGAGCTAACTATGGCTACACCTTC. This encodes CASSEIVDFGANYGYTF.

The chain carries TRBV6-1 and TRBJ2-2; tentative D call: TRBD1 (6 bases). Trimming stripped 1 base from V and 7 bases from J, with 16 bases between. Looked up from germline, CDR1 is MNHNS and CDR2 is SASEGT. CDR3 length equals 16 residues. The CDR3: CASSEDRDPLIGELFF. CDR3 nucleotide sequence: TGTGCCAGCAGTGAAGACAGGGATCCTTTGATCGGGGAGCTGTTTTTT.

CDR3: CASSSQGATGNTIYF. DNA of the CDR3: TGTGCCAGCAGCTCTCAGGGGGCGACTGGAAACACCATATATTTT. This chain connects TRBV9 to TRBJ1-3; 8 nucleotides line up with TRBD1. The germline V gene has CDR1 SGDLS and CDR2 YYNGEE. V shed 4 bases, J shed 2 bases, and the junction held 5 bases outside the gene matches. The CDR3 has 15 amino acids.

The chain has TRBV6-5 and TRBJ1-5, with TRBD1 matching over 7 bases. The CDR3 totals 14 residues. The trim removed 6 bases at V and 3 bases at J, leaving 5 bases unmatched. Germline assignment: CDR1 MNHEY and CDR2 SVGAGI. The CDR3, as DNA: TGTGCCAGCAGCTCTGGACAGGTCAATCAGCCCCAGCATTTT. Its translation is CASSSGQVNQPQHF.

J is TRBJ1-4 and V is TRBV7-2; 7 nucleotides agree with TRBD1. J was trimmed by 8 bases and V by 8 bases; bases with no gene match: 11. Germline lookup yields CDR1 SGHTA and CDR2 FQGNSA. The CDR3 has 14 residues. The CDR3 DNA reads TGTGCCAGCTCACAAGGGGACAGAAAGGAAAAACTGTTTTTT. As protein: CASSQGDRKEKLFF.

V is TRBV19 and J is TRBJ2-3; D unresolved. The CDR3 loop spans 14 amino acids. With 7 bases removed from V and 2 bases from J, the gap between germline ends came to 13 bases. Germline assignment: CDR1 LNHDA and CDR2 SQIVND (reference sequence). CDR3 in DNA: TGTGCCAGTACTAACAGCTTTTCCACAGATACGCAGTATTTT. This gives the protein CASTNSFSTDTQYF.

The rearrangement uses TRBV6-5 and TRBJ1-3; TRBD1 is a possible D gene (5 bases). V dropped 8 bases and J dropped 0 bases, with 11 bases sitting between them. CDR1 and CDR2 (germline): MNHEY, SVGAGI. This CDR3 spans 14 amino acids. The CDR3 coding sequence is TGTGCCAGCCACCGGGGGAGCTCTGGAAACACCATATATTTT. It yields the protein CASHRGSSGNTIYF.

CDR3 sequence: CASSTPGGSVDEQYF. DNA for the CDR3: TGTGCCAGCAGCACCCCGGGAGGCTCGGTGGACGAGCAGTACTTC. The gene calls are TRBV28 and TRBJ2-5; 7 nucleotides line up with TRBD2. The J call may be wrong; the DNA end is better matched by TRBJ2-7. Germline V gene lookup returns CDR1 MDHEN and CDR2 SYDVKM. The CDR3 has 15 amino acids.

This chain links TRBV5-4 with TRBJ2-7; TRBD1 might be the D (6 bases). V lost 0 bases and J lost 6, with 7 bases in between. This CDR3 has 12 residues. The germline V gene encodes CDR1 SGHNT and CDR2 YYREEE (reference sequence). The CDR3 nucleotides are TGTGCCAGCAGCTTGGTAGGGGGCGAGCAGTACTTC. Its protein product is CASSLVGGEQYF.

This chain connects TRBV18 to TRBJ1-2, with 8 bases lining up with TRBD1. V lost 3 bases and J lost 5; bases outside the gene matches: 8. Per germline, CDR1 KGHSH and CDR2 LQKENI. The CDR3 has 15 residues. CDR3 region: CASSPTRGQDYGYTF. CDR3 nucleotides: TGTGCCAGCTCACCCACGAGGGGACAGGATTATGGCTACACCTTC.

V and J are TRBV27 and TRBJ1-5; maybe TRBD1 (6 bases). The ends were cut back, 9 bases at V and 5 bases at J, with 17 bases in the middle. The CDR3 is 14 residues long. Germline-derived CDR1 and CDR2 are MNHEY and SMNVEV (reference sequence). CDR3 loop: CASRPGQPYQPQHF. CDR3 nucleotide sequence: TGTGCCAGTCGTCCGGGACAACCTTATCAGCCCCAGCATTTT.

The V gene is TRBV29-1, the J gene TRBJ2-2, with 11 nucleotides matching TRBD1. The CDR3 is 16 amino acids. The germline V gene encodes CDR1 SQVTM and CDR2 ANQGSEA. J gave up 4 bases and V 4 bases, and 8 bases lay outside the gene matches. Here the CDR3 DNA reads TGCAGCGTTGTCAAATCGGACAGGGGGCCCACCGGGGAGCTGTTTTTT. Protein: CSVVKSDRGPTGELFF.

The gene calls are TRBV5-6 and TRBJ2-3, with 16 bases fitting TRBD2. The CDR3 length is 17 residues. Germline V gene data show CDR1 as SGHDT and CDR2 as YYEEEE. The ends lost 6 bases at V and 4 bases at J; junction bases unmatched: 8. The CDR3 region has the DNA TGTGCCAGCATCCGGGGGACTAGCGGGGGGGGCTCAGATACGCAGTATTTT. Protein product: CASIRGTSGGGSDTQYF. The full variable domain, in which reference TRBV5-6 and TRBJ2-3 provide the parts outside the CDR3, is DAGVTQSPTHLIKTRGQQVTLRCSPKSGHDTVSWYQQALGQGPQFIFQYYEEEERQRGNFPDRFSGHQFPNYSSELNVNALLLGDSALYLCASIRGTSGGGSDTQYFGPGTRLTVL.

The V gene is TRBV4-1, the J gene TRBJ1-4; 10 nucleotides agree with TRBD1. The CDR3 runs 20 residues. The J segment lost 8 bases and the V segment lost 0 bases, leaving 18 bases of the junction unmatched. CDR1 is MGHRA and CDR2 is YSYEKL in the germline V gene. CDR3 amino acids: CASSQDLTGGRMGGREKLFF. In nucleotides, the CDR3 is TGCGCCAGCAGCCAAGATTTGACAGGGGGCAGAATGGGGGGAAGGGAAAAACTGTTTTTT.

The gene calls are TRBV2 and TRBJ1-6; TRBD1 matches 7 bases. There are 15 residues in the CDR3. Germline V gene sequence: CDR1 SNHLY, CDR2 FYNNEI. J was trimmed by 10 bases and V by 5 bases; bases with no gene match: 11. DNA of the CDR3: TGTGCCAGCAGTTTGTACAGGGGTGGCGGGTCACCCCTCCACTTT. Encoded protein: CASSLYRGGGSPLHF.

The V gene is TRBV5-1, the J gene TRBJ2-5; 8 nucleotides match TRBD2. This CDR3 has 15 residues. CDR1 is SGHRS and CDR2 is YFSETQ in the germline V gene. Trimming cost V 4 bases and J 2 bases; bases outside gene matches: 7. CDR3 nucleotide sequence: TGCGCCAGCAGCCAGACAGCGGGAGCACAAGAGACCCAGTACTTC. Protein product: CASSQTAGAQETQYF.

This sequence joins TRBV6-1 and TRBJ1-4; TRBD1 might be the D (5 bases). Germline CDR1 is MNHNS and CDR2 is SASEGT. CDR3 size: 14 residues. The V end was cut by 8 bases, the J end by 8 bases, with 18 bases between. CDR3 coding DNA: TGTGCCAGCGGCCTTCGGCAGGGTCGCGAAAAACTGTTTTTT. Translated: CASGLRQGREKLFF.

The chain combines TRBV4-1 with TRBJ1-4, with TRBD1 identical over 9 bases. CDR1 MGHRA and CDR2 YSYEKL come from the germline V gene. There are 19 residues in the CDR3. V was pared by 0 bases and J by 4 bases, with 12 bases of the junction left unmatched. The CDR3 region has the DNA TGCGCCAGCAGCCAAGAGAGCACGGTAGGGACAGGGTTTAATGAAAAACTGTTTTTT. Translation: CASSQESTVGTGFNEKLFF.

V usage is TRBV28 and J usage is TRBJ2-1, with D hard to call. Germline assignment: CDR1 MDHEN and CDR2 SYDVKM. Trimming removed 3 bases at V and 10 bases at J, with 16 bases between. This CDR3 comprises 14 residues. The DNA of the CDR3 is TGTGCCAGCAGTTTTCTGCGCAGGCACCCCGAGCAGTTCTTC. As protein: CASSFLRRHPEQFF. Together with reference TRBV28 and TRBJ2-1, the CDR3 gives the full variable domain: DVKVTQSSRYLVKRTGEKVFLECVQDMDHENMFWYRQDPGLGLRLIYFSYDVKMKEKGDIPEGYSVSREKKERFSLILESASTNQTSMYLCASSFLRRHPEQFFGPGTRLTVL.

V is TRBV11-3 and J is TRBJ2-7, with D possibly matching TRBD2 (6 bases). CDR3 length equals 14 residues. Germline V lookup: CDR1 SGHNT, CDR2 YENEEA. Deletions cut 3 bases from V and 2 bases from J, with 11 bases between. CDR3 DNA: TGTGCCAGCAGCTTTTATAGCGGACCCTACGAGCAGTACTTC. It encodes CASSFYSGPYEQYF.

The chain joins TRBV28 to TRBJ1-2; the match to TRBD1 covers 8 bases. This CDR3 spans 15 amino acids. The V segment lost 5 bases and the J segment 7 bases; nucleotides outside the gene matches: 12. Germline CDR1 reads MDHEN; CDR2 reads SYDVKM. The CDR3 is CASSGTDRGRGGYTF. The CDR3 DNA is TGTGCCAGCAGTGGCACAGACAGGGGAAGGGGTGGCTACACCTTC.

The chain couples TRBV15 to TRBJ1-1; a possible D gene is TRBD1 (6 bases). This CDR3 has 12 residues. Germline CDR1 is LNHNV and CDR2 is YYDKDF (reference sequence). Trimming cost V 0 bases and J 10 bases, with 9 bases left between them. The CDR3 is CATSRDPRGAFF. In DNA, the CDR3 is TGTGCCACCAGCAGAGATCCCAGGGGAGCTTTCTTT.

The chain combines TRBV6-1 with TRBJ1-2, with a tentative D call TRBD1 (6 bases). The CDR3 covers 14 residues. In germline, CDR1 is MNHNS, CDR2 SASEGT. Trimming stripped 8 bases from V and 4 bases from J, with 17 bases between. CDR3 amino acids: CASDNNQGFYGYTF. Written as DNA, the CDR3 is TGTGCCAGCGACAACAACCAGGGGTTCTATGGCTACACCTTC.

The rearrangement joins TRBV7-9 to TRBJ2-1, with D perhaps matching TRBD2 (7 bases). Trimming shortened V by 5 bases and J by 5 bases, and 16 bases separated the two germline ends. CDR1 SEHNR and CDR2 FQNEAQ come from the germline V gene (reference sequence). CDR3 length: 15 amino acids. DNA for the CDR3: TGTGCCAGCAGCCTGGGGGGAGGGGGTAACAATGAGCAGTTCTTC. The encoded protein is CASSLGGGGNNEQFF.

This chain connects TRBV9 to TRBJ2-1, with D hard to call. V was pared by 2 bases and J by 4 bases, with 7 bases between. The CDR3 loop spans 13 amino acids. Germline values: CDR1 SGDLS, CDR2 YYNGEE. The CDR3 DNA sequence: TGTGCCAGCAGCGTCCGACTTTACAATGAGCAGTTCTTC. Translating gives CASSVRLYNEQFF.